What follows is one T cell receptor (beta chain) and its context. CDR1 and CDR2 (germline): SGHTA, FQGTGA. The CDR3 covers 14 residues. The V segment lost 3 bases and the J segment 5 bases; nucleotides outside the gene matches: 3. The data derive from a study of blood T cell repertoires in COVID-19. Followed over time, Seattle patients had been enrolled while infection was active. The table came from immunoSEQ multiplex PCR; TCRdb's copy has only in-frame clones and leaves some out. The table records roughly 220,000 clones, 86% of them present only once. The chain carries TRBV7-3 and TRBJ2-3, with TRBD2 matching 9 bases. What was sequenced was peripheral blood. The receptor comes from a woman aged 45 to 65 with COVID-19, enrolled during active disease. The CDR3 loop is CASSFGLARDTQYF. The DNA of the CDR3 is TGTGCCAGCAGCTTTGGACTAGCGAGAGATACGCAGTATTTT.